The 31 T cell receptor beta chains reported below all come from one sample, sequenced in a study of T cell changes during pregnancy in multiple sclerosis. Profiled with immunoSEQ multiplex PCR; TCRdb holds only in-frame clones, not every one. The sample lists 54,000 or so clones; around 93% were seen once. The sequences come from CD4+ T cells from peripheral blood mononuclear cells, collected before pregnancy. Source of these receptors: a female donor with multiple sclerosis, enrolled in a pregnancy study.

This sequence joins TRBV5-1 and TRBJ2-7; D possibly corresponds to TRBD2 (5 bases). The V end was cut by 0 bases, the J end by 0 bases, with 7 bases between. Germline CDR1 reads SGHRS; CDR2 reads YFSETQ. The CDR3 has 14 amino acids. The CDR3 DNA is TGCGCCAGCAGCTTGGCCACTAGCTCCTACGAGCAGTACTTC. As protein: CASSLATSSYEQYF.

The rearrangement links TRBV2 to TRBJ2-1; 8 bases line up with TRBD1. The CDR3 is 12 amino acids. Trimming at V came to 4 bases and at J to 10 bases, leaving 3 bases not matched to a gene. Germline V gene lookup returns CDR1 SNHLY and CDR2 FYNNEI. The CDR3: CASSGQGHEQFF. The CDR3, as DNA: TGTGCCAGCAGTGGACAGGGGCACGAGCAGTTCTTC. The full variable domain, with the rest looked up from reference TRBV2 and TRBJ2-1, is EPEVTQTPSHQVTQMGQEVILRCVPISNHLYFYWYRQILGQKVEFLVSFYNNEISEKSEIFDDQFSVERPDGSNFTLKIRSTKLEDSAMYFCASSGQGHEQFFGPGTRLTVL.

This chain connects TRBV7-9 to TRBJ2-7; D unclear. The ends were cut back, 1 base at V and 5 bases at J, with 9 bases in the middle. The CDR3 covers 13 residues. Germline loops: CDR1 SEHNR, CDR2 FQNEAQ (reference sequence). The CDR3 nucleotides are TGTGCCAGCAGCTTAGGATTGGGCAACGAGCAGTACTTC. This codes for CASSLGLGNEQYF.

The rearrangement uses TRBV6-6 and TRBJ2-2, with D tentatively TRBD1 (6 bases). The V gene lost 0 bases and the J gene lost 0 bases, with 8 bases spanning the gap. Germline V lookup: CDR1 MNHNY, CDR2 SVGAGI (reference sequence). The length of the CDR3 is 16 residues. Written as DNA, the CDR3 is TGTGCCAGCAGTTACTCGGGGGCTCCGAACACCGGGGAGCTGTTTTTT. Amino acid sequence: CASSYSGAPNTGELFF.

The chain recombines TRBV4-3 with TRBJ2-5; the match to TRBD1 covers 9 bases. Trimming at V came to 1 base and at J to 2 bases, leaving 2 bases not matched to a gene. The CDR3 is 15 residues long. The germline gives CDR1 LGHNA, CDR2 YSLEER. The CDR3 DNA reads as TGCGCCAGCAGCCAAGGAGACAGGGGGCAAGAGACCCAGTACTTC. Its translation: CASSQGDRGQETQYF.

The chain combines TRBV6-1 with TRBJ1-6; D is possibly TRBD1 (5 bases). CDR3 length: 13 amino acids. V lost 2 bases, J lost 6 bases, and 5 bases lay in between. Germline V gene data show CDR1 as MNHNS and CDR2 as SASEGT. The CDR3 loop reads CASSEQGNSPLHF. CDR3 nucleotide sequence: TGTGCCAGCAGTGAACAGGGTAATTCACCCCTCCACTTT.

The rearrangement uses TRBV7-6 and TRBJ2-7; 13 nucleotides line up with TRBD2. The CDR3 sequence is 17 residues long. V dropped 9 bases and J dropped 0; count of bases not matched to a gene: 11. Germline V CDR1 and CDR2: SGHVS, FNYEAQ. For the CDR3, the DNA is TGTGCCAGATGGGCCCGACTAGCGGGAGGTAGCTCCTACGAGCAGTACTTC. It encodes CARWARLAGGSSYEQYF.

The chain links TRBV5-1 to TRBJ1-3; D remains ambiguous. The V gene lost 4 bases and the J gene lost 0 bases, with 8 bases spanning the gap. This CDR3 comprises 14 residues. Germline V gene lookup returns CDR1 SGHRS and CDR2 YFSETQ. This CDR3 reads CASSEVSSGNTIYF. The CDR3, as DNA: TGCGCCAGCAGCGAAGTGAGCTCTGGAAACACCATATATTTT.

The gene calls are TRBV5-6 and TRBJ2-1, with 8 nucleotides matching TRBD2. The CDR3 runs 16 residues. With V trimmed by 6 bases and J by 6 bases, 14 bases remained unmatched. Germline CDR1 reads SGHDT; CDR2 reads YYEEEE. CDR3 in amino acids: CASTRTSGRKGNEQFF. CDR3 DNA: TGTGCCAGCACCAGGACAAGCGGGAGAAAGGGCAATGAGCAGTTCTTC.

The rearrangement links TRBV15 to TRBJ2-6, with D unresolved. The CDR3 is 16 residues long. Germline CDR1 and CDR2: LNHNV and YYDKDF (reference sequence). V lost 0 bases and J lost 3, with 9 bases in between. The CDR3 loop is CATSRDRVFGANVLTF. Here the CDR3 DNA reads TGTGCCACCAGCAGAGATCGGGTGTTTGGGGCCAACGTCCTGACTTTC.

The chain carries TRBV9 and TRBJ2-2, with D perhaps TRBD2 (5 bases). V lost 0 bases and J 7 bases, leaving 19 bases between the germline ends. There are 17 residues in the CDR3. Germline CDR1 and CDR2: SGDLS and YYNGEE. CDR3 nucleotides: TGTGCCAGCAGCGTAGTAGTGAGCGCCAGCGGTGGCGGGGAGCTGTTTTTT. Its protein is CASSVVVSASGGGELFF.

The chain joins TRBV4-1 to TRBJ2-5, with a tentative D call TRBD1 (6 bases). This CDR3 comprises 15 residues. Germline values: CDR1 MGHRA, CDR2 YSYEKL. Trimming took off 5 bases at V and 5 bases at J, with 18 bases between the two ends. CDR3 amino acids: CASSSLYRVGETQYF. For the CDR3, the DNA is TGCGCCAGCAGCTCCCTATACAGGGTCGGGGAGACCCAGTACTTC.

The chain is built from TRBV4-3 and TRBJ2-7, with TRBD2 identical over 8 bases. CDR1 and CDR2 from the germline V gene are LGHNA and YSLEER. The V and J ends lost 4 bases and 2 bases, in that order; junction bases with no gene match: 10. The CDR3 length is 16 residues. The CDR3 sequence: CASSPSLAESAYEQYF. The DNA of the CDR3 is TGCGCCAGCAGCCCGTCACTAGCGGAAAGTGCCTACGAGCAGTACTTC.

V and J are TRBV29-1 and TRBJ2-1; TRBD1 agrees at 9 bases. Per the germline V gene, CDR1 is SQVTM and CDR2 is ANQGSEA. CDR3 length equals 13 residues. Trimming at V came to 7 bases and at J to 6 bases, leaving 7 bases not matched to a gene. The CDR3 sequence: CSARQGGFNEQFF. CDR3 DNA sequence: TGCAGCGCTCGACAGGGGGGATTCAATGAGCAGTTCTTC.

The J gene is TRBJ1-3, the V gene TRBV2; D unclear. The CDR3 has 16 amino acids. Trimming removed 6 bases from V and 4 bases from J, with 19 bases in between. From germline, CDR1 is SNHLY and CDR2 FYNNEI. This chain's CDR3 is CASRLEGPLLGNTIYF. Written as DNA, the CDR3 is TGTGCCAGCAGGTTAGAGGGTCCTCTTCTAGGAAACACCATATATTTT.

This clone is a singleton in its sample. The rearrangement uses TRBV18 and TRBJ2-5; 8 bases are shared with TRBD2. The end of the DNA fits TRBJ2-7 better, so the J call may be wrong. This CDR3 comprises 13 residues. Germline loops: CDR1 KGHSH, CDR2 LQKENI. CDR3 nucleotide sequence: TGTGCCAGCTCACCTAGCGGGGCCTACGAGCAGTACTTC. Amino acids: CASSPSGAYEQYF.

This clone was seen only once. The rearrangement uses TRBV15 and TRBJ2-7; maybe TRBD2 (5 bases). V was pared by 1 base and J by 7 bases, with 5 bases between. The CDR3 has 11 amino acids. Germline V gives CDR1 LNHNV, CDR2 YYDKDF (reference sequence). The CDR3 loop reads CATSRGGEQYF. DNA of the CDR3: TGTGCCACCAGCAGAGGCGGGGAGCAGTACTTC.

For the CDR3, the DNA is TGTGCCAGCAGCGTGGAACTAGCACGAACCGGGGAGCTGTTTTTT. Its translation is CASSVELARTGELFF. V is TRBV9 and J is TRBJ2-2; D might be TRBD2 (6 bases). The CDR3 sequence is 15 residues long. V was shortened by 2 bases and J by 5 bases, with 13 bases between the two germline ends. Germline lookup yields CDR1 SGDLS and CDR2 YYNGEE. Using reference TRBV9 and TRBJ2-2 for the parts outside the CDR3, the full variable domain is DSGVTQTPKHLITATGQRVTLRCSPRSGDLSVYWYQQSLDQGLQFLIQYYNGEERAKGNILERFSAQQFPDLHSELNLSSLELGDSALYFCASSVELARTGELFFGEGSRLTVL.

This chain joins TRBV27 and TRBJ2-7; 11 nucleotides line up with TRBD2. The V and J ends lost 1 base and 3 bases, in that order; junction bases with no gene match: 5. This CDR3 comprises 16 residues. The germline gives CDR1 MNHEY, CDR2 SMNVEV (reference sequence). CDR3 loop: CASSLWPSGRLYEQYF. The CDR3 bases are TGTGCCAGCAGTTTATGGCCTAGCGGGAGGCTCTACGAGCAGTACTTC.

The genes are TRBV29-1 and TRBJ2-3; no clear D. CDR1 is SQVTM, CDR2 ANQGSEA, per germline. The CDR3 totals 12 residues. Trimming shortened V by 4 bases and J by 2 bases, and 7 bases separated the two germline ends. Written as DNA, the CDR3 is TGCAGCGTTGTAGTAGTCACAGATACGCAGTATTTT. This gives the protein CSVVVVTDTQYF.

The chain links TRBV11-2 to TRBJ2-7; 11 bases match TRBD2. The CDR3 is 16 amino acids. Germline V gene sequence: CDR1 SGHAT, CDR2 FQNNGV. Trimming removed 4 bases from V and 4 bases from J; junction bases left unmatched: 9. The CDR3 loop is CASSSLSGRDAYEQYF. For the CDR3, the DNA is TGTGCCAGCAGCTCACTTAGCGGGAGGGACGCATACGAGCAGTACTTC.

The rearrangement joins TRBV11-1 to TRBJ2-6; D perhaps matches TRBD1 (5 bases). Germline loops: CDR1 SGHAT, CDR2 FQDESV (reference sequence). The CDR3 is made up of 14 amino acids. Trimming shortened V by 4 bases and J by 2 bases, and 6 bases separated the two germline ends. Here the CDR3 reads CASSWTTGANVLTF. The CDR3, as DNA: TGTGCCAGCAGCTGGACAACTGGGGCCAACGTCCTGACTTTC.

There are a few counts of this clone. The gene calls are TRBV28 and TRBJ1-2; no reliable D call. The CDR3 is made up of 12 amino acids. The V gene's germline CDR1 is MDHEN and CDR2 SYDVKM. The V and J ends lost 6 bases and 4 bases respectively, with 9 bases between them. The CDR3 DNA is TGTGCCAGCAGGACTTCAGTCTATGGCTACACCTTC. This codes for CASRTSVYGYTF.

CDR3 DNA: TGCAGCGTTGAAACGGGACAGGCCAGCACAGATACGCAGTATTTT. It yields the protein CSVETGQASTDTQYF. The rearrangement uses TRBV29-1 and TRBJ2-3; TRBD1 aligns across 8 bases. Per germline, CDR1 SQVTM and CDR2 ANQGSEA. The CDR3 has 15 amino acids. Unmatched junction bases numbered 4, after V lost 2 bases and J lost 0 bases.

The V gene is TRBV6-5, the J gene TRBJ2-7, with a weak D call TRBD2 (6 bases). Trimming cost V 8 bases and J 4 bases, with 18 bases left between them. CDR3 length: 14 amino acids. Germline V gene data show CDR1 as MNHEY and CDR2 as SVGAGI. DNA for the CDR3: TGTGCCAGCGCGGGCCGGCTAGCGCGGTACGAGCAGTACTTC. This codes for CASAGRLARYEQYF.

A single count supports this clone. The chain combines TRBV11-3 with TRBJ2-2; tentative D call: TRBD1 (5 bases). V was clipped by 1 base and J by 3 bases, with 21 bases between them. Per the germline V gene, CDR1 is SGHNT and CDR2 is YENEEA. CDR3 length: 19 amino acids. This chain's CDR3 is CASSLAGRAFTTDTGELFF. CDR3 in DNA: TGTGCCAGCAGCTTAGCGGGCAGGGCCTTTACGACGGACACCGGGGAGCTGTTTTTT.

With regard to this clone: One junction end disagrees with the germline gene, perhaps due to a read error. The J gene is TRBJ1-3, the V gene TRBV7-9, with 7 bases matching TRBD1. The CDR3 length is 15 residues. Germline V gene sequence: CDR1 SEHNR, CDR2 FQNEAQ (reference sequence). CDR3 DNA sequence: TGTGCCAGCAGCAAAGACAGGGCATATGGAGACACCATATATTTT. The encoded protein is CASSKDRAYGDTIYF. The full variable domain, in which reference TRBV7-9 and TRBJ1-3 provide the parts outside the CDR3, is DTGVSQNPRHKITKRGQNVTFRCDPISEHNRLYWYRQTLGQGPEFLTYFQNEAQLEKSRLLSDRFSAERPKGSFSTLEIQRTEQGDSAMYLCASSKDRAYGDTIYFGEGSWLTVV.

V gene TRBV6-1 combines with J gene TRBJ2-7; 7 nucleotides align to TRBD1. Trimming removed 5 bases from V and 4 bases from J; junction bases left unmatched: 8. The CDR3 is 14 amino acids. Germline V lookup: CDR1 MNHNS, CDR2 SASEGT. The CDR3 sequence is CASSLRDSNYEQYF. In DNA, the CDR3 is TGTGCCAGCAGTCTTCGGGACAGCAATTACGAGCAGTACTTC.

The gene calls are TRBV18 and TRBJ1-1; 9 bases align to TRBD1. Germline lookup yields CDR1 KGHSH and CDR2 LQKENI. The CDR3 is 13 residues long. Losses at the gene ends were 0 bases for V and 11 bases for J; bases not matched to a gene: 4. CDR3 region: CASSPPKQGAAFF. Here the CDR3 DNA reads TGTGCCAGCTCACCACCGAAACAGGGGGCGGCTTTCTTT.

The CDR3 DNA reads as TGTGCCAGTAGCAAGGACTTTCCATACACCGGGGAGCTGTTTTTT. Its protein product is CASSKDFPYTGELFF. The V gene is TRBV19, the J gene TRBJ2-2; tentatively, D is TRBD2 (5 bases). Germline V CDR1 and CDR2: LNHDA, SQIVND (reference sequence). Trimming shortened V by 6 bases and J by 3 bases, and 14 bases separated the two germline ends. This CDR3 has 15 amino acids.

The genes are TRBV11-3 and TRBJ1-2, with 11 positions matching TRBD1. The ends lost 5 bases at V and 4 bases at J; junction bases unmatched: 3. This CDR3 contains 14 residues. Germline CDR1 is SGHNT and CDR2 is YENEEA. The CDR3 here is CASSPGTGGYGYTF. Written as DNA, the CDR3 is TGTGCCAGCAGCCCTGGGACAGGGGGCTATGGCTACACCTTC.